The sequence of this T cell receptor (beta chain) was determined in a study of T cells in Graves' hyperthyroidism and ophthalmopathy. Findings and caveats of the study: Ophthalmopathy and stable hyperthyroidism were separated by a 13 V-J model.

Germline-derived CDR1 and CDR2 are LGHNA and YNFKEQ. Trimming shortened V by 0 bases and J by 1 base, and 9 bases separated the two germline ends. This CDR3 region has 15 residues. This clonotype has ten or more counts. Its antigen is unknown. Amplification of TCR beta CDR3 regions was performed using RNA transcripts as template. First-round RT-PCR with HTBI primers amplified the TCR CDR3 region. TCRdb reprocessed the multiplex PCR reads with MiXCR, giving one entry per CDR3 protein. The sample lists approximately 410,000 distinct CDR3 sequences, around 15% occurring once. The rearrangement uses TRBV4-2 and TRBJ1-1; no reliable D call. This sequence was found in a man aged 18-30 years with Graves' ophthalmopathy. Sequencing was done on a sample of blood. CDR3 sequence (DNA): TGTGCCAGCAGCCAAGATTACAAAGGGAACACTGAAGCTTTCTTT. This translates into CASSQDYKGNTEAFF.